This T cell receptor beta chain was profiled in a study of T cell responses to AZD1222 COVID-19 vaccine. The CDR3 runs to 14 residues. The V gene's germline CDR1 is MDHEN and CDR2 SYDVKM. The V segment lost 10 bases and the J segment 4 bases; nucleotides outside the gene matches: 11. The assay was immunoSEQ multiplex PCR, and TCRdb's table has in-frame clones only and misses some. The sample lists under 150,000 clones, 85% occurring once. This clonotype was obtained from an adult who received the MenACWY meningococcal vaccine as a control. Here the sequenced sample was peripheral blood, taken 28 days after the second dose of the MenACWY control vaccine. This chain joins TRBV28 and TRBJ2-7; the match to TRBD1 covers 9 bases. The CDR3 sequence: CANGRGTGLYEQYF. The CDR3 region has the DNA TGTGCCAACGGTCGAGGGACAGGGTTATACGAGCAGTACTTC.